The clone carrying this T cell receptor (beta chain) was counted many times. Germline assignment: CDR1 LGHNA and CDR2 YSLEER. The CDR3 has 17 amino acids. V gave up 6 bases and J gave up 2 bases; unmatched junction bases: 9. This specimen comes from a study of T cells after yellow fever vaccination. Using its own MiXCR run on the 5' RACE reads, TCRdb lists one record per CDR3 protein. This sample has roughly 49,000 distinct CDR3 sequences, with 7% to 9% found just once. The chain carries TRBV4-3 and TRBJ2-3, with 12 bases matching TRBD2. This TCR was recovered from a man aged 18 to 29 who received the YFV17D yellow fever vaccine. The specimen comprised CD8+ T cells sorted from PBMCs, sampled less than 16 days after the first yellow fever vaccination. The CDR3 nucleotides are TGCGCCAGCAGTGGCGGGACTAGCGGGTCGGTCACAGATACGCAGTATTTT. Translated: CASSGGTSGSVTDTQYF.